The 18 T cell receptor beta chains given below trace back to one sample, sequenced in a study of identical twins. TCRdb used MiXCR to reprocess the 5' RACE reads, holding one entry per CDR3 protein. The sample consists of around 340,000 distinct CDR3 sequences, roughly 12% of them appearing once. These records were also assigned to another study, of yellow fever vaccine responses in identical twins.

Sequenced sample: CD8+ T cells sorted from blood. All receptors derive from a woman younger than 30 in good health.

This clonotype appeared a few times. The chain employs TRBV5-1 and TRBJ2-3; D is unresolved. V lost 0 bases, J lost 6 bases, and 5 bases lay in between. CDR1 is SGHRS and CDR2 is YFSETQ in the germline V gene. CDR3 length: 12 residues. The CDR3: CASSLGRDTQYF. Written as DNA, the CDR3 is TGCGCCAGCAGCTTGGGCCGGGATACGCAGTATTTT.

In this sample, this clonotype turned up many times. CDR3 in amino acids: CASSQDLRDTIYF. The CDR3 DNA is TGCGCCAGCAGCCAAGATCTGAGGGACACCATATATTTT. V is TRBV4-1 and J is TRBJ1-3; D is undetermined. The germline V gene has CDR1 MGHRA and CDR2 YSYEKL. The ends were cut back, 0 bases at V and 8 bases at J, with 8 bases in the middle. The CDR3 totals 13 residues.

This clonotype has only a few counts. V usage is TRBV4-1 and J usage is TRBJ1-1; perhaps TRBD1 as D (5 bases). The V end was cut by 1 base, the J end by 3 bases, with 12 bases between. The CDR3 sequence is 15 residues long. CDR1 and CDR2 from the germline V gene are MGHRA and YSYEKL. The CDR3 sequence: CASSQAWGGDTEAFF. The CDR3 DNA reads as TGCGCCAGCAGCCAAGCTTGGGGAGGGGACACTGAAGCTTTCTTT.

A few counts support this clonotype. The chain links TRBV3-1 to TRBJ2-2; D is unresolved. The germline CDR1 and CDR2 sequences are LGHDT and YNNKEL (reference sequence). The CDR3 consists of 15 residues. V was cut by 0 bases and J by 4 bases, with 9 bases left in between. The chain's CDR3 is CASSQDTVGTGELFF. CDR3 coding DNA: TGTGCCAGCAGCCAAGACACCGTGGGCACCGGGGAGCTGTTTTTT.

The chain is built from TRBV27 and TRBJ2-7; D not resolved. CDR3 size: 13 residues. V was shortened by 3 bases and J by 2 bases, with 8 bases between the two germline ends. In germline, CDR1 is MNHEY, CDR2 SMNVEV (reference sequence). The CDR3 region has the DNA TGTGCCAGCAGTTTGACGCCCCCCTACGAGCAGTACTTC. This codes for CASSLTPPYEQYF.

J is TRBJ1-2 and V is TRBV9; 7 nucleotides agree with TRBD1. Germline lookup yields CDR1 SGDLS and CDR2 YYNGEE. CDR3 length: 15 amino acids. V trimming: 0 bases; J trimming: 3 bases; junction bases outside the gene matches: 5. CDR3 nucleotides: TGTGCCAGCAGCGTAGGGGACAGTACTTACTATGGCTACACCTTC. The encoded protein is CASSVGDSTYYGYTF.

In this sample, this clonotype turned up a few times. The chain joins TRBV11-1 to TRBJ2-5, with D possibly being TRBD1 (6 bases). Trimming took 5 bases from V and 5 from J, leaving 24 bases between them. The V gene's germline CDR1 is SGHAT and CDR2 FQDESV (reference sequence). This CDR3 has 17 amino acids. This chain's CDR3 is CASSPLEDRPEGETQYF. CDR3 nucleotides: TGTGCCAGCAGCCCGCTGGAGGACAGACCCGAGGGGGAGACCCAGTACTTC.

This clonotype was detected a few times. This chain uses TRBV4-1 with TRBJ1-2; TRBD1 might be the D (6 bases). The CDR3 sequence is 15 residues long. The ends were cut back, 5 bases at V and 2 bases at J, with 15 bases in the middle. Germline values: CDR1 MGHRA, CDR2 YSYEKL. The CDR3 DNA reads TGCGCCAGCAGCACACATGGGCAGGGGAACTATGGCTACACCTTC. Amino acids: CASSTHGQGNYGYTF.

This clonotype has at least ten counts. The chain uses TRBV10-1 and TRBJ2-3, with D unclear. Per germline, CDR1 WNHNN and CDR2 SYGVQD (reference sequence). Trimming left V 3 bases short and J 4 bases short, with 2 bases between. The CDR3 is 11 residues long. CDR3 protein: CASSDPDTQYF. In DNA, the CDR3 is TGCGCCAGCAGTGACCCAGATACGCAGTATTTT.

The V and J genes are TRBV9 and TRBJ1-4, with D possibly being TRBD1 (6 bases). The CDR3 consists of 12 residues. Trimming pared 7 bases from V and 6 bases from J, leaving 10 bases between. From germline, CDR1 is SGDLS and CDR2 YYNGEE. CDR3 amino acids: CASSGGDEKLFF. The CDR3 DNA reads as TGTGCCAGCTCTGGGGGCGATGAAAAACTGTTTTTT.

There are a few counts of this clonotype. The V gene is TRBV28, the J gene TRBJ2-7; no clear D gene. Trimming left V 5 bases short and J 2 bases short, with 10 bases between. The CDR3 runs 13 residues. Germline values: CDR1 MDHEN, CDR2 SYDVKM. This chain's CDR3 is CASSTTVTYEQYV. The CDR3 DNA reads as TGTGCCAGCAGTACGACTGTGACCTACGAGCAGTACGTC.

This clonotype appeared a few times. The chain has TRBV3-1 and TRBJ2-1; D remains unclear. This CDR3 contains 17 residues. V was cut by 2 bases and J by 7 bases, with 21 bases left in between. Germline V gene lookup returns CDR1 LGHDT and CDR2 YNNKEL (reference sequence). CDR3 bases: TGTGCCAGCAGCCAAATGGTCGTACCCAAGGTGGGAAATGAGCAGTTCTTC. This sequence encodes CASSQMVVPKVGNEQFF.

Only a few counts were recorded for this clonotype. The chain couples TRBV7-2 to TRBJ2-1; no reliable D call. Germline V CDR1 and CDR2: SGHTA, FQGNSA. The CDR3 covers 16 residues. Trimming took off 5 bases at V and 0 bases at J, with 14 bases between the two ends. The chain's CDR3 is CASSPTRVSSYNEQFF. Here the CDR3 DNA reads TGTGCCAGCAGCCCGACCCGGGTAAGCTCCTACAATGAGCAGTTCTTC.

There are a few counts of this clonotype. The chain uses TRBV28 and TRBJ1-1, with TRBD1 matching 10 bases. The CDR3 is made up of 15 amino acids. With V trimmed by 2 bases and J by 1 base, 1 base remained unmatched. Germline CDR1 MDHEN, CDR2 SYDVKM. CDR3 nucleotides: TGTGCCAGCAGTTTAGGACAGGGGGGGAACACTGAAGCTTTCTTT. The encoded protein is CASSLGQGGNTEAFF.

This clonotype was seen only a few times. This chain uses TRBV28 with TRBJ2-7, with TRBD2 matching 8 bases. The V gene end was trimmed by 7 bases and the J gene end by 2 bases; junction bases not matched to a gene: 7. The V gene's germline CDR1 is MDHEN and CDR2 SYDVKM. CDR3 length: 14 amino acids. The CDR3 loop reads CASIGGRQTYEQYF. CDR3 coding DNA: TGTGCCAGCATAGGCGGGAGGCAGACCTACGAGCAGTACTTC.

In its sample, this clonotype was seen a few times. The V and J genes are TRBV29-1 and TRBJ2-5; 10 bases agree with TRBD2. Germline CDR1 reads SQVTM; CDR2 reads ANQGSEA. This CDR3 region has 14 residues. V lost 6 bases to trimming and J lost 2 bases; unmatched junction nucleotides: 6. The CDR3 bases are TGCAGCGTGGGGGGACTAGCGAGGCAAGAGACCCAGTACTTC. It translates to CSVGGLARQETQYF.

This clonotype was seen more than once but under ten times. The chain couples TRBV5-5 to TRBJ1-1; 7 nucleotides agree with TRBD1. V dropped 1 base and J dropped 5; count of bases not matched to a gene: 5. The CDR3 runs to 14 residues. CDR1 is SGHKS, CDR2 YYEKEE, per germline (reference sequence). CDR3: CASSLSRQGTEAFF. CDR3 DNA sequence: TGTGCCAGCAGCTTGTCTCGACAGGGTACTGAAGCTTTCTTT.

This clonotype was seen only a few times. The genes are TRBV27 and TRBJ2-7; D ambiguous. The CDR3 is made up of 12 amino acids. V dropped 2 bases and J dropped 2 bases, with 4 bases sitting between them. The germline V gene encodes CDR1 MNHEY and CDR2 SMNVEV (reference sequence). CDR3 residues: CASSLRTYEQYF. The CDR3 DNA reads as TGTGCCAGCAGTTTACGAACCTACGAGCAGTACTTC.